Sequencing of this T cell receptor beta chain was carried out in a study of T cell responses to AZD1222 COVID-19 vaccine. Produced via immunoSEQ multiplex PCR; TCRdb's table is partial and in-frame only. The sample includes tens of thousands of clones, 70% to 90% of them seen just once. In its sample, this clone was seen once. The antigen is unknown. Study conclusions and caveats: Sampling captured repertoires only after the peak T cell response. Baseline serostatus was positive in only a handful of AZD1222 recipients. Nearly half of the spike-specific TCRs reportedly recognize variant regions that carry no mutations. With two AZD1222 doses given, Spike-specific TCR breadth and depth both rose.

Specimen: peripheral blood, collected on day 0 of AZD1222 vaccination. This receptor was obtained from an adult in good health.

This CDR3 is CASSLTGVLNSPLHF. CDR3 bases: TGTGCCAGCAGCCTGACAGGGGTTCTCAATTCACCCCTCCACTTT. The rearrangement links TRBV6-5 to TRBJ1-6; the match to TRBD1 covers 8 bases. V dropped 6 bases and J dropped 7; count of bases not matched to a gene: 8. The CDR3 has 15 amino acids. Looked up from germline, CDR1 is MNHEY and CDR2 is SVGAGI.